Following are 13 T cell receptor beta chains from one sample sequenced in a study of response to subunit inactivated influenza vaccine. TCRdb re-analysed the RT-PCR reads in MiXCR, keeping a single row per CDR3 protein. The data show hundreds of thousands of distinct CDR3 sequences, with 11% to 15% seen just once and 6% to 7% held by the top ten. This material consisted of PBMCs from blood, taken 14 to 15 days before vaccination. Receptors were obtained from a man aged 50 to 59 who received an inactivated influenza vaccine.

The V gene is TRBV6-5, the J gene TRBJ1-6; 9 nucleotides match TRBD1. This CDR3 has 17 residues. Germline trimming cut 0 bases from V and 5 bases from J; bases unmatched to any gene: 5. Germline V gene data show CDR1 as MNHEY and CDR2 as SVGAGI. This chain's CDR3 is CASSYSGTGWDNSPLHF. The CDR3 region has the DNA TGTGCCAGCAGTTACTCGGGGACAGGGTGGGATAATTCACCCCTCCACTTT.

J is TRBJ1-5 and V is TRBV3-1; TRBD1 is a possible D gene (6 bases). CDR3 length equals 18 residues. Per the germline V gene, CDR1 is LGHDT and CDR2 is YNNKEL (reference sequence). The V gene lost 0 bases and the J gene lost 2 bases, with 17 bases spanning the gap. DNA of the CDR3: TGTGCCAGCAGCCAAGAGTTAATAACAGGGAGTGGCAATCAGCCCCAGCATTTT. Amino acids: CASSQELITGSGNQPQHF.

This clonotype was counted only a few times. The gene calls are TRBV28 and TRBJ1-1; D may be TRBD1 (5 bases). The CDR3 runs to 15 residues. Looked up from germline, CDR1 is MDHEN and CDR2 is SYDVKM. The V gene lost 8 bases and the J gene lost 0 bases, with 16 bases spanning the gap. CDR3 coding DNA: TGTGCCAGCCTCAGAAAAGCAGGGTTGAACACTGAAGCTTTCTTT. Its translation is CASLRKAGLNTEAFF.

The chain employs TRBV24-1 and TRBJ2-3; 8 positions match TRBD1. The V and J ends lost 4 bases and 2 bases, in that order; junction bases with no gene match: 4. Per the germline V gene, CDR1 is KGHDR and CDR2 is SFDVKD. The CDR3 consists of 15 residues. The CDR3 sequence: CATSDGTGHTDTQYF. In DNA, the CDR3 is TGTGCCACCAGTGACGGGACAGGCCACACAGATACGCAGTATTTT.

There are a few counts of this clonotype. The V gene is TRBV20-1, the J gene TRBJ2-7; no clear D. The V gene's germline CDR1 is DFQATT and CDR2 SNEGSKA (reference sequence). CDR3 length: 13 residues. V gave up 3 bases and J gave up 0 bases, with 9 bases separating them. The CDR3 reads CSASRLDSYEQYF. CDR3 coding DNA: TGCAGTGCTAGTAGGCTTGACTCCTACGAGCAGTACTTC.

The chain carries TRBV20-1 and TRBJ2-3; D ambiguous. Germline values: CDR1 DFQATT, CDR2 SNEGSKA (reference sequence). This CDR3 has 12 residues. V was pared by 5 bases and J by 3 bases, with 9 bases between. The CDR3 region is CSAEARTDTQYF. The CDR3 DNA reads TGCAGTGCTGAAGCGAGAACAGATACGCAGTATTTT.

This clonotype occurred many times. A read error may be the cause here, since a much bigger clone is one base away. V is TRBV29-1 and J is TRBJ1-1; D may be TRBD1 (5 bases). V lost 7 bases and J lost 3, with 9 bases in between. Germline values: CDR1 SQVTM, CDR2 ANQGSEA. This CDR3 spans 11 amino acids. This CDR3 reads CSGVRDTEAFF. CDR3 bases: TGCAGCGGTGTCAGGGACACTGAAGCTTTCTTT.

The rearrangement joins TRBV5-1 to TRBJ2-3; perhaps TRBD2 as D (5 bases). CDR1 and CDR2 (germline): SGHRS, YFSETQ. The CDR3 has 15 residues. Trimming shortened V by 0 bases and J by 2 bases, and 10 bases separated the two germline ends. In DNA, the CDR3 is TGCGCCAGCAGCTTGGAGGACTCCTACACAGATACGCAGTATTTT. Translated: CASSLEDSYTDTQYF.

This chain connects TRBV20-1 to TRBJ2-7, with 7 bases that match TRBD2. V shed 3 bases, J shed 0 bases, and the junction held 11 bases outside the gene matches. Germline V gene lookup returns CDR1 DFQATT and CDR2 SNEGSKA (reference sequence). The CDR3 totals 16 residues. The CDR3 here is CSARNLLAGPSYEQYF. CDR3 nucleotide sequence: TGCAGTGCTAGGAATTTATTAGCGGGTCCCTCCTACGAGCAGTACTTC.

This clonotype showed up just once. CDR3 amino acids: CASSRFMRASGSVDEQFF. As DNA, the CDR3 is TGTGCCAGCAGCCGCTTCATGAGGGCTAGCGGGAGTGTCGATGAGCAGTTCTTC. The genes are TRBV3-1 and TRBJ2-1, with 10 bases lining up with TRBD2. The V gene end was trimmed by 4 bases and the J gene end by 8 bases; junction bases not matched to a gene: 17. The CDR3 length is 18 residues. Germline values: CDR1 LGHDT, CDR2 YNNKEL (reference sequence).

This clonotype turned up a few times. The chain joins TRBV7-8 to TRBJ2-1; no clear D gene. The V gene's germline CDR1 is SGHVS and CDR2 FQNEAQ. With 1 base removed from V and 3 bases from J, the gap between germline ends came to 13 bases. The CDR3 consists of 16 residues. The CDR3 here is CASSLGVSSGYNEQFF. Written as DNA, the CDR3 is TGTGCCAGCAGCTTAGGTGTTAGCTCGGGCTACAATGAGCAGTTCTTC.

At least ten counts were recorded for this clonotype. This chain links TRBV12-3 or TRBV12-4 with TRBJ2-7; D might be TRBD2 (5 bases). The CDR3 contains 16 residues. The germline V and J ends were trimmed by 5 bases and 2 bases, with 19 bases remaining between them. DNA of the CDR3: TGTGCCAGCAGTCAACGCCTCGAAGGGAGAACCTACGAGCAGTACTTC. It codes for CASSQRLEGRTYEQYF.

This clonotype showed up just once. J is TRBJ1-5 and V is TRBV20-1, with D hard to call. Per the germline V gene, CDR1 is DFQATT and CDR2 is SNEGSKA (reference sequence). The CDR3 loop spans 13 amino acids. With 1 base removed from V and 9 bases from J, the gap between germline ends came to 13 bases. CDR3 DNA: TGCAGTGCTAGAGCCACCCTTCGTGGGCCCCAGCATTTT. It specifies CSARATLRGPQHF.